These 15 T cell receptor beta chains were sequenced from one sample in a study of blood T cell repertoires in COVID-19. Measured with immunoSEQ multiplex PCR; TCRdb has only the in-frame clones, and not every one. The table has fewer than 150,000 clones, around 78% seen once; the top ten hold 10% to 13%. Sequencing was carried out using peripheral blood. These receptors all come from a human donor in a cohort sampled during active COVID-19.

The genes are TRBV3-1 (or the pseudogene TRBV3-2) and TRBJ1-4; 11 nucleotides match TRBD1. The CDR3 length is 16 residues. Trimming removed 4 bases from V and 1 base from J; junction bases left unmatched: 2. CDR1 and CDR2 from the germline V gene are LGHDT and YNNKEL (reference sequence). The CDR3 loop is CASSLGTGGTNEKLFF. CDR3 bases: TGTGCCAGCAGCCTAGGGACAGGGGGAACTAATGAAAAACTGTTTTTT.

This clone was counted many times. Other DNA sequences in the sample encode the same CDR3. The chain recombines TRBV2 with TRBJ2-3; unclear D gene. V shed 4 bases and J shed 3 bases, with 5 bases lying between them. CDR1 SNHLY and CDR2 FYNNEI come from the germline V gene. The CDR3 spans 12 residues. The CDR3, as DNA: TGTGCCAGCAGTGTGGCAACAGATACGCAGTATTTT. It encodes CASSVATDTQYF.

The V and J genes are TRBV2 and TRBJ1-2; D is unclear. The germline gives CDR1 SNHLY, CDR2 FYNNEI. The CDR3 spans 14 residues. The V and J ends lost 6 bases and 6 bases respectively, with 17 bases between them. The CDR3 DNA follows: TGTGCCAGCAGGGACCCTACTGGACTGAATGGCTACACCTTC. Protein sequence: CASRDPTGLNGYTF.

The CDR3 protein is CASSGAGGLIAEAFF. In nucleotides, the CDR3 is TGTGCCAGCAGTGGGGCAGGGGGCTTAATCGCTGAAGCTTTCTTT. The chain couples TRBV2 to TRBJ1-1; 8 bases line up with TRBD1. Germline trimming cut 4 bases from V and 6 bases from J; bases unmatched to any gene: 10. CDR1 and CDR2 (germline): SNHLY, FYNNEI. The CDR3 covers 15 residues.

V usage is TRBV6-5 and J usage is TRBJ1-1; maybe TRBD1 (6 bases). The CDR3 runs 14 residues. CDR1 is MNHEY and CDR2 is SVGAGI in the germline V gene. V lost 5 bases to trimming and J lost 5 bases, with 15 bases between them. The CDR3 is CASSRNRVLTEAFF. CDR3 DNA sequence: TGTGCCAGCAGTCGAAACAGGGTTCTGACTGAAGCTTTCTTT.

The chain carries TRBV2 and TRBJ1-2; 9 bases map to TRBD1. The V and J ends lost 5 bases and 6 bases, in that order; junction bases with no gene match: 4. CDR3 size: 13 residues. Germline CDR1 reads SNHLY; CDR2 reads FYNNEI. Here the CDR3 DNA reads TGTGCCAGCAGTCCACAGGGGGCGAATGGCTACACCTTC. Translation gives CASSPQGANGYTF.

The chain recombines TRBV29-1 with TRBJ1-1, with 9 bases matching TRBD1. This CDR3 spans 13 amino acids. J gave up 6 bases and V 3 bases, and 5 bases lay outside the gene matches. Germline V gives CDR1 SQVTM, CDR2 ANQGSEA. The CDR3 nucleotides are TGCAGCGTTGAGGTGACAGGGGGGCCTGAAGCTTTCTTT. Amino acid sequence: CSVEVTGGPEAFF.

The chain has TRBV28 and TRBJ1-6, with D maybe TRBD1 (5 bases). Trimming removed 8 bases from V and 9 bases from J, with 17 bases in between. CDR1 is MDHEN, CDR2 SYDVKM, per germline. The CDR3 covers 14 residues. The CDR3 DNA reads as TGTGCCAGCTCTTATTGGGGGAGGGGTTCACCCCTCCACTTT. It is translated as CASSYWGRGSPLHF.

The CDR3 nucleotides are TGCGCCAGCAGCCGGACTAGCAGCGGTGAGCAGTTCTTC. Residues: CASSRTSSGEQFF. The V call is TRBV5-1, the J call TRBJ2-1, with 8 bases aligning to TRBD2. Germline loops: CDR1 SGHRS, CDR2 YFSETQ. The CDR3 totals 13 residues. V gave up 4 bases and J gave up 9 bases; unmatched junction bases: 6.

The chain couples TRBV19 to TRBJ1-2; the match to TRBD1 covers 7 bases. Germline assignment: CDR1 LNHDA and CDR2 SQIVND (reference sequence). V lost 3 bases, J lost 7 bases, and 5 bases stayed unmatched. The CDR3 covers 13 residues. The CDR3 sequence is CASSIRPGGGYTF. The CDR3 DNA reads TGTGCCAGTAGTATCCGACCAGGGGGTGGCTACACCTTC.

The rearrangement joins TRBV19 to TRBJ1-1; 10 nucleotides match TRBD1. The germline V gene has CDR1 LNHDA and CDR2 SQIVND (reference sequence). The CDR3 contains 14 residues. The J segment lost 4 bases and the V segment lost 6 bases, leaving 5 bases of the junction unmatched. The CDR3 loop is CASSFDRGPTEAFF. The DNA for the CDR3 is TGTGCCAGTAGCTTCGACAGGGGGCCCACTGAAGCTTTCTTT.

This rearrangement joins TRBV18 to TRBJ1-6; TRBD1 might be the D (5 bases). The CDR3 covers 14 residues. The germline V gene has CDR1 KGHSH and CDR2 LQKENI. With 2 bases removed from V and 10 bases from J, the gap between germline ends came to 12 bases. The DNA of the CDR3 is TGTGCCAGCTCACCAGTGGGGGAGGTCTCACCCCTCCACTTT. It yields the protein CASSPVGEVSPLHF. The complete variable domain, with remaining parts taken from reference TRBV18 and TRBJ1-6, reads NAGVMQNPRHLVRRRGQEARLRCSPMKGHSHVYWYRQLPEEGLKFMVYLQKENIIDESGMPKERFSAEFPKEGPSILRIQQVVRGDSAAYFCASSPVGEVSPLHFGNGTRLTVT.

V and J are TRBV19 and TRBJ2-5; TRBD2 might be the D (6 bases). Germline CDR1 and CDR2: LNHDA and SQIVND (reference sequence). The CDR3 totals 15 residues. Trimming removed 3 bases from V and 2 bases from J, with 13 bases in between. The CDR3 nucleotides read TGTGCCAGTAGTATGCGCCTAGCGCTTCAAGAGACCCAGTACTTC. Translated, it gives CASSMRLALQETQYF.

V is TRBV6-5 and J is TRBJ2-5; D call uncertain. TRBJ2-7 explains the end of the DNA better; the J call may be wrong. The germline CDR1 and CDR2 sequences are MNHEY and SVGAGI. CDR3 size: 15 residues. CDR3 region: CASSYSFTAPYEQYF. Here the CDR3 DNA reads TGTGCCAGCAGTTACTCGTTTACAGCACCCTACGAGCAGTACTTC.

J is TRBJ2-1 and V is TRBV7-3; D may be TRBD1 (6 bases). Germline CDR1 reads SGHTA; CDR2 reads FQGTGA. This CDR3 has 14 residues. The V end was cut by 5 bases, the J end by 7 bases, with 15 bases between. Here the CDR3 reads CASSPIPDRNEQFF. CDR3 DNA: TGTGCCAGCAGCCCCATACCTGACAGGAATGAGCAGTTCTTC.